These 14 T cell receptor beta chains were all obtained from the same sample, sequenced in a study of blood T cells in healthy people across ages. Together with a sample-barcoded 5' primer, a J-beta primer mix was included in a second PCR lasting roughly 6 to 12 cycles. One entry per CDR3 protein, called by TCRdb with MiXCR from the 5' RACE reads. Here the sample spans some 670,000 distinct CDR3 sequences, under 65% being singletons. The sample taken for sequencing was blood. These receptors all come from a woman of 80 years or more in good health.

The chain recombines TRBV6-4 with TRBJ2-3; possible D gene TRBD1, 6 bases. CDR1 is MRHNA and CDR2 is SNTAGT in the germline V gene. The V end was cut by 6 bases, the J end by 5 bases, with 15 bases between. This CDR3 spans 14 amino acids. CDR3 DNA sequence: TGTGCCAGCAGCCCTAACAGGGCAGGAGATACGCAGTATTTT. Its protein product is CASSPNRAGDTQYF.

This clonotype was observed a few times. This chain joins TRBV9 and TRBJ2-5; the D call may be TRBD1 or TRBD2 (5 bases each). Germline V gene data show CDR1 as SGDLS and CDR2 as YYNGEE. V lost 0 bases and J lost 11, with 20 bases in between. The CDR3 runs 15 residues. CDR3 DNA: TGTGCCAGCAGCGTAGTTGGGACCGCCTACAATGAGCAGTACTTC. It encodes CASSVVGTAYNEQYF. The complete variable domain, with remaining parts taken from reference TRBV9 and TRBJ2-5, reads DSGVTQTPKHLITATGQRVTLRCSPRSGDLSVYWYQQSLDQGLQFLIQYYNGEERAKGNILERFSAQQFPDLHSELNLSSLELGDSALYFCASSVVGTAYNEQYFGPGTRLLVL.

This clonotype has a handful of counts. This sequence may be a read error, since a much larger clone differs from it by one base. The chain uses TRBV6-5 and TRBJ2-3; 9 nucleotides align to TRBD2. The V gene's germline CDR1 is MNHEY and CDR2 SVGAGI. V shed 11 bases, J shed 2 bases, and the junction held 5 bases outside the gene matches. CDR3 length equals 13 residues. CDR3 in amino acids: CAGGGASTDTQYF. Here the CDR3 DNA reads TGTGCCGGCGGGGGGGCGTCCACAGATACGCAGTATTTT.

This clonotype was recorded many times. This chain links TRBV7-2 with TRBJ1-2; no firm D call. The germline CDR1 and CDR2 sequences are SGHTA and FQGNSA. The V end was cut by 3 bases, the J end by 5 bases, with 7 bases between. The CDR3 covers 12 residues. CDR3 bases: TGTGCCAGCAGCTTCTACCTTTATGGCTACACCTTC. Encoded protein: CASSFYLYGYTF.

The V call is TRBV30, the J call TRBJ1-1; TRBD1 is a possible D gene (5 bases). From germline, CDR1 is GTSNPN and CDR2 SVGIG (reference sequence). Trimming took off 4 bases at V and 2 bases at J, with 11 bases between the two ends. The CDR3 extends over 13 amino acids. CDR3 sequence reads: CAWNRGSNTEAFF. The CDR3, as DNA: TGTGCCTGGAATCGGGGGTCCAACACTGAAGCTTTCTTT.

Note on this clonotype: This clone may be a read error of a much larger clone one base away. The chain couples TRBV7-9 to TRBJ2-1; D is undetermined. Looked up from germline, CDR1 is SEHNR and CDR2 is FQNEAQ (reference sequence). Trimming shortened V by 3 bases and J by 10 bases, and 16 bases separated the two germline ends. The CDR3 totals 14 residues. The CDR3 here is CASSLPSRVYEQFF. The CDR3 DNA sequence: TGTGCCAGCAGCTTGCCTAGTAGGGTTTACGAGCAGTTCTTC.

This clonotype was seen a few times. This chain connects TRBV12-3 or TRBV12-4 to TRBJ1-1; weak D call: TRBD1 (6 bases). The CDR3 contains 14 residues. Trimming shortened V by 5 bases and J by 7 bases, and 17 bases separated the two germline ends. This chain's CDR3 is CASSHQGHVFEAFF. The CDR3 nucleotides read TGTGCCAGCAGTCACCAGGGACACGTTTTTGAAGCTTTCTTT.

V gene TRBV30 combines with J gene TRBJ1-1, with D hard to call. The CDR3 extends over 13 amino acids. The germline CDR1 and CDR2 sequences are GTSNPN and SVGIG (reference sequence). In DNA, the CDR3 is TGTGCACTGGAGGGAGGTTTCGGCACTGAAGCTTTCTTT. Encoded protein: CALEGGFGTEAFF. The full variable domain, rest sourced from reference TRBV30 and TRBJ1-1, is SQTIHQWPATLVQPVGSPLSLECTVEGTSNPNLYWYRQAAGRGLQLLFYSVGIGQISSEVPQNLSASRPQDRQFILSSKKLLLSDSGFYLCALEGGFGTEAFFGQGTRLTVV.

This clonotype has more than one count but fewer than ten. The chain joins TRBV14 to TRBJ2-1; D gene unclear. The germline gives CDR1 SGHDN, CDR2 FVKESK. Trimming stripped 4 bases from V and 0 bases from J, with 10 bases between. This CDR3 has 15 amino acids. The CDR3 sequence: CASSRAWSSYNEQFF. CDR3 DNA sequence: TGTGCCAGCAGCCGAGCTTGGAGCTCCTACAATGAGCAGTTCTTC.

The chain links TRBV3-1 to TRBJ1-1; TRBD1 agrees at 8 bases. Germline V lookup: CDR1 LGHDT, CDR2 YNNKEL (reference sequence). The CDR3 is 13 residues long. The junction had 5 bases not matched to a gene; V was cut back by 4 bases and J by 7 bases. CDR3 sequence: CASSRLGTGEAFF. CDR3 DNA: TGTGCCAGCAGCCGGCTGGGGACAGGTGAAGCTTTCTTT.

This clonotype was recorded at least ten times. The V and J genes are TRBV7-9 and TRBJ2-1, with TRBD2 matching over 9 bases. Looked up from germline, CDR1 is SEHNR and CDR2 is FQNEAQ (reference sequence). The CDR3 length is 15 residues. The junction had 4 bases not matched to a gene; V was cut back by 1 base and J by 6 bases. The CDR3 sequence is CASSLGGGALNEQFF. As DNA, the CDR3 is TGTGCCAGCAGCTTAGGCGGGGGGGCCCTCAATGAGCAGTTCTTC.

Details on this clonotype: Since a much larger clone is just one base distant, this may be a read error. The chain has TRBV2 and TRBJ1-5; the match to TRBD1 covers 8 bases. Germline V gene data show CDR1 as SNHLY and CDR2 as FYNNEI. The CDR3 sequence is 14 residues long. The CDR3 region is CASSRTGTWQPRHF. DNA of the CDR3: TGTGCCAGCAGTAGGACAGGGACATGGCAGCCCCGGCATTTT.

On this clonotype: Just one base apart from a much larger clone, this may be a read error. The chain has TRBV6-6 and TRBJ2-1, with D perhaps being TRBD1 or TRBD2 (5 bases each). Matching the DNA end better, TRBJ2-7 makes the J call doubtful. There are 14 residues in the CDR3. Germline V gives CDR1 MNHNY, CDR2 SVGAGI (reference sequence). The CDR3 bases are TGTGCCACCATCGGGGCGGAACCCGACAATGAGCAGTACTTC. Protein product: CATIGAEPDNEQYF.

The chain employs TRBV12-3 or TRBV12-4 and TRBJ1-6, with TRBD1 as a possible D gene (5 bases). There are 13 residues in the CDR3. With 4 bases removed from V and 7 bases from J, the gap between germline ends came to 8 bases. DNA for the CDR3: TGTGCCAGCAGTTGGGACTTGAATTCACCCCTCCACTTT. It yields the protein CASSWDLNSPLHF.